A selection of T cell receptor beta chains follows, all from one sample in a study of cytomegalovirus exposure and HLA in healthy donors. Assay: immunoSEQ multiplex PCR; the TCRdb copy retains only in-frame clones and omits some. The top ten hold roughly 3.4% of the sample, which has roughly 150,000 clones, roughly 80% seen once. Sample: PBMCs. The receptors originated from a male donor in good health and CMV-seronegative. Both conserved end residues are part of each CDR3.

j_gene	v_gene	CDR3aa
TRBJ2-1	TRBV5-5	CASSRLRGIQSEQFF
TRBJ2-7	TRBV27	CASSFTASGYYEQYF
TRBJ1-1	TRBV5-4	CASSLVSGMNTEAFF
TRBJ2-7	TRBV9	CASSASGVPYEQYF
TRBJ2-1	TRBV25-1	CASSERGGPGNEQFF
TRBJ2-5	TRBV2	CASSPGLEGWETQYF
TRBJ1-1	TRBV11-2	CASSLVRGRGTEAFF
TRBJ1-1	TRBV5-1	CASSRKGADMNTEAFF
TRBJ2-1	TRBV2	CASRSRSSVAFF
TRBJ2-4	TRBV5-8	CASRAGTKNIQYF
TRBJ1-5	TRBV4-2	CASSQDGTGGQPQHF
TRBJ1-4	TRBV5-6	CASSLGWDSDNEKLFF
TRBJ2-7	TRBV4-3	CASSQASGTSYEQYF
TRBJ1-1	TRBV4-2	CASSHRTGAPNTEAFF
TRBJ1-5	TRBV4-1	CASSQGPPGTGPNQPQHF
TRBJ2-2	TRBV6-6	CASSRRTVLGELFF
TRBJ2-1	TRBV13	CASSIPTSLASYNEQFF
TRBJ2-5	TRBV28	CASTHLGVAGGRETQYF
TRBJ2-3	TRBV29-1	CSVEGTGSVSTDTQYF
TRBJ2-7	TRBV7-6	CASSLTTTPGEQYF
TRBJ2-1	TRBV4-1	CASSQEPPSNEQFF
TRBJ2-7	TRBV9	CASSPKTVGYEQYF
TRBJ2-5	TRBV25-1	CASSEWAGEVETQYF
TRBJ2-5	TRBV29-1	CSVRTGRETQYF
TRBJ2-1	TRBV7-9	CSSSLARASGGRGEQFF
TRBJ2-3	TRBV6-6	CASSHPPRGTDTQYF
TRBJ2-1	TRBV19	CASSDLAGDRSYNEQFF
TRBJ2-2	TRBV21-1	CASSPSGSSGGELFF
TRBJ1-2	TRBV7-9	CASSFRGGDGYTF
TRBJ1-3	TRBV4-2	CASSVQGSSGNTIYF
TRBJ2-7	TRBV7-8	CASSLGTRTNYEQYF
TRBJ2-5	TRBV10-3	CAIKETSGDETQYF
TRBJ1-4	TRBV5-4	CASSLGQYNEKLFF
TRBJ1-2	TRBV19	CASSRGQFMDGYTF
TRBJ2-5	TRBV5-6	CASSPRTGQETQYF
TRBJ2-1	TRBV15	CATSRPPGSYNEQFF
TRBJ2-7	TRBV7-9	CASSLALAGSLYEQYF
TRBJ2-6	TRBV5-1	CASRHEIPAFSSGANVLTF
TRBJ2-7	TRBV14	CASSPWGLEGDTEQYF
TRBJ2-5	TRBV7-7	CASSQRGGGETQYF
NA	TRBV12-5	CASGLFRKGDYEQYF
TRBJ2-1	TRBV21-1	CASSKGSREGAENEQFF
TRBJ2-2	TRBV6-5	CASRFSGGNTGELFF
TRBJ2-2	TRBV28	CASSLGQGAGELFF
TRBJ1-2	TRBV12-5	CASGLPRGQGVRGPNYGYTF
TRBJ2-3	TRBV29-1	CSVPRGQGVDTQYF
TRBJ2-2	TRBV7-2	CASSFQGTGGTGELFF
TRBJ2-3	TRBV7-2	CASSLFGLAGSTDTQYF
TRBJ1-1	TRBV20-1	CSAPSVPGAFF
TRBJ2-7	TRBV18	CASSPETGFYEQYF
TRBJ2-1	TRBV6-6	CASSYTSGSGHEQFF
TRBJ1-3	TRBV28	CASSSWTGSGNTIYF
TRBJ2-1	TRBV19	CASSRTSGTSYNEQFF
TRBJ1-1	TRBV5-1	CASSREVGIFNTEAFF
TRBJ2-1	TRBV9	CASSVGLAGEGEQFF
TRBJ2-3	TRBV2	CASSELADTQYF
TRBJ2-7	TRBV9	CASSATGTQDPYEQYF
TRBJ2-2	TRBV7-6	CASSLAAGPTGELFF
TRBJ1-1	TRBV6-6	CASSLRVREAFF